This T cell receptor (beta chain) was observed in a study of shared clonotypes between healthy human individuals. Findings and caveats of the study: Clonotypes shared by all four donors outscored non-shared clonotypes in generation probability.

Germline assignment: CDR1 LNHDA and CDR2 SQIVND (reference sequence). The CDR3 totals 12 residues. Trimming left V 3 bases short and J 5 bases short, with 4 bases between. Worth noting for this clone: Its antigen is unknown. The sample contains more than one DNA sequence encoding this CDR3.

Each PCR replicate from the sorted subsets contained about 180 ng DNA, which is about 30,000 T cell genomes. Data came from immunoSEQ multiplex PCR; TCRdb stores just in-frame clones and leaves some out. Of about 590,000 clones listed, roughly 95% were seen once; the top ten hold roughly 0.1%. Naive CD8 isolation took CD45RO-negative cells positively selected for CCR7 and excluded terminally differentiated effector memory CD45RA+ cells. This chain connects TRBV19 to TRBJ2-2; D not resolved. The source of this sequence is a woman aged 25 to 39 in good health. Input material: naive CD8+ T cells sorted from blood. The CDR3 DNA follows: TGTGCCAGTAGTATTGGTACCGGGGAGCTGTTTTTT. Translated: CASSIGTGELFF.